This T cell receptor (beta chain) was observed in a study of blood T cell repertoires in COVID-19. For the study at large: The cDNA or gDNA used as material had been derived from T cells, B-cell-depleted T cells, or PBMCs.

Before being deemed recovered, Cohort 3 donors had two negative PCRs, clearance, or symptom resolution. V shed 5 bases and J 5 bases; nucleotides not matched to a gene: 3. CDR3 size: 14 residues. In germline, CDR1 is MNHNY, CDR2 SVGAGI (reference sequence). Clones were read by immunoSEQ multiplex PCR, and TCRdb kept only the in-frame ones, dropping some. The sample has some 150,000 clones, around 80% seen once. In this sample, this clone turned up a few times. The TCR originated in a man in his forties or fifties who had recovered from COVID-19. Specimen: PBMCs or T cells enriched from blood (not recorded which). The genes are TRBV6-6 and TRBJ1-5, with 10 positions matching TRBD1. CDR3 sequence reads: CASSRQGADQPQHF. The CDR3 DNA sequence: TGTGCCAGCAGTAGACAGGGGGCGGATCAGCCCCAGCATTTT.